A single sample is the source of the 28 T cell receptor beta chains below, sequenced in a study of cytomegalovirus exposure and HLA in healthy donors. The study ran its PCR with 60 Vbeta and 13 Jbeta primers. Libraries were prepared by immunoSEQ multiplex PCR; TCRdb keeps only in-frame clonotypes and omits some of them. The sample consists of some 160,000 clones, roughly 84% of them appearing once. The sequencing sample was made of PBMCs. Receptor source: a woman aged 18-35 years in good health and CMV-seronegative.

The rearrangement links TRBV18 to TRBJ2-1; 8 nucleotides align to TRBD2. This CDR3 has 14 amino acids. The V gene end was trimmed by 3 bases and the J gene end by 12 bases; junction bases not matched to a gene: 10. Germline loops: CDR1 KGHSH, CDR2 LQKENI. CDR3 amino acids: CASSPSGSYEGQFF. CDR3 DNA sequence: TGTGCCAGCTCACCCAGCGGGAGCTACGAGGGGCAGTTCTTC.

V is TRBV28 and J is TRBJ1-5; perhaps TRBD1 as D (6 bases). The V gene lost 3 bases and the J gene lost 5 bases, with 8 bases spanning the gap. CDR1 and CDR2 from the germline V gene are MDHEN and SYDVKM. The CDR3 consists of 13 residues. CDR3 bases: TGTGCCAGCAGTTTGGGGGGGCATCAGCCCCAGCATTTT. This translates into CASSLGGHQPQHF.

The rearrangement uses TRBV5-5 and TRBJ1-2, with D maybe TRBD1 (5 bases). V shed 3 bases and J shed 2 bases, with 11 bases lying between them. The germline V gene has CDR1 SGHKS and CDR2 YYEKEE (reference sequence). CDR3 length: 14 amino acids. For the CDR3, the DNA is TGTGCCAGCAGCTCCGGGGGGATAAACTATGGCTACACCTTC. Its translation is CASSSGGINYGYTF.

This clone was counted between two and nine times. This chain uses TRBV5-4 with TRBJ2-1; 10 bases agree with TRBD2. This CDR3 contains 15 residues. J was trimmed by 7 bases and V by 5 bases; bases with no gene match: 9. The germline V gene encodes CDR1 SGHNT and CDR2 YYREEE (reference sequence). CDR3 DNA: TGTGCCAGCAGTCCCGGGACTAGCGTTGTGAATGAGCAGTTCTTC. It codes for CASSPGTSVVNEQFF.

The DNA of the CDR3 is TGTGCCTGGAGCTATCCAGGGGGTAGCAATCAGCCCCAGCATTTT. Translation: CAWSYPGGSNQPQHF. The V gene is TRBV30, the J gene TRBJ1-5; 7 nucleotides line up with TRBD1. The CDR3 is made up of 15 amino acids. Germline V CDR1 and CDR2: GTSNPN, SVGIG (reference sequence). V trimming: 3 bases; J trimming: 0 bases; junction bases outside the gene matches: 5. Combining the CDR3 with reference TRBV30 and TRBJ1-5 gives the whole variable domain SQTIHQWPATLVQPVGSPLSLECTVEGTSNPNLYWYRQAAGRGLQLLFYSVGIGQISSEVPQNLSASRPQDRQFILSSKKLLLSDSGFYLCAWSYPGGSNQPQHFGDGTRLSIL.

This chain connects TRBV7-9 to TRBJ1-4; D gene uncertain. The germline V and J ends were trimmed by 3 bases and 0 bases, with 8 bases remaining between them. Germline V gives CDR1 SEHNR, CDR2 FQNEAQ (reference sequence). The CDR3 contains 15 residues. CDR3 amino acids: CASSFPSTTNEKLFF. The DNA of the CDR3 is TGTGCCAGCAGCTTCCCGTCTACAACTAATGAAAAACTGTTTTTT.

CDR3 sequence: CSVPEQRGGWYEQYF. Here the CDR3 DNA reads TGCAGCGTTCCGGAGCAGCGGGGGGGCTGGTACGAGCAGTACTTC. The V call is TRBV29-1, the J call TRBJ2-7; 10 nucleotides line up with TRBD2. CDR1 and CDR2 (germline): SQVTM, ANQGSEA. The CDR3 is 15 residues long. The V and J ends lost 5 bases and 4 bases, in that order; junction bases with no gene match: 11.

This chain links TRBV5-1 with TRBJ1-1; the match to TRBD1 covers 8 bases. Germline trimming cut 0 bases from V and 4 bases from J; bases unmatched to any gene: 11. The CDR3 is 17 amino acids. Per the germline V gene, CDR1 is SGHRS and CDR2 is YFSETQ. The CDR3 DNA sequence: TGCGCCAGCAGCTTGGGGCTTACCACAGGGGGGACCACTGAAGCTTTCTTT. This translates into CASSLGLTTGGTTEAFF.

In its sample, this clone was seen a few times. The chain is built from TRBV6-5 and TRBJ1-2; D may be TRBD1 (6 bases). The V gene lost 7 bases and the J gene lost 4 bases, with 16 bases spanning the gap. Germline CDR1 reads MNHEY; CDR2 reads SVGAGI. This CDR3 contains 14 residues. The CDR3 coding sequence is TGTGCCAGCAAATCCAACAGGGATCGCTATGGCTACACCTTC. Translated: CASKSNRDRYGYTF.

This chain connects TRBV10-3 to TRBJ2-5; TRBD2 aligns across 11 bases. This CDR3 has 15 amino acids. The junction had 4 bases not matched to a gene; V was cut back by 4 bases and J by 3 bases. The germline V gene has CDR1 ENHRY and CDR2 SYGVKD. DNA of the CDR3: TGTGCCATCAGTGCAAGACTAGCGGGAAAAGAGACCCAGTACTTC. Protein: CAISARLAGKETQYF.

This CDR3 is CASSQAPRGGSEQFF. As DNA, the CDR3 is TGCGCCAGCAGCCAGGCCCCGCGCGGGGGGAGTGAGCAGTTCTTC. The V and J genes are TRBV5-1 and TRBJ2-1; 8 bases map to TRBD2. The junction had 12 bases not matched to a gene; V was cut back by 4 bases and J by 9 bases. Germline loops: CDR1 SGHRS, CDR2 YFSETQ. There are 15 residues in the CDR3.

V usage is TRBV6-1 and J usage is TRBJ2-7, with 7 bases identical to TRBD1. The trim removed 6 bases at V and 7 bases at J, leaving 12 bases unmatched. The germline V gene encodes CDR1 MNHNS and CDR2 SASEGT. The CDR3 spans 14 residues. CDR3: CASSPTGILGEQYF. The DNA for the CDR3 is TGTGCCAGCAGCCCGACAGGGATTCTGGGGGAGCAGTACTTC.

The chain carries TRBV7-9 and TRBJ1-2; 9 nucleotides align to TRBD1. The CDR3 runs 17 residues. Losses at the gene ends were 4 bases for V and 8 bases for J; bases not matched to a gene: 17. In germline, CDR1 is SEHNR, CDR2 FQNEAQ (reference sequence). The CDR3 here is CASSSNTPGQGPTGYTF. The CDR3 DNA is TGTGCCAGCAGCTCGAATACCCCGGGACAGGGCCCTACCGGCTACACCTTC.

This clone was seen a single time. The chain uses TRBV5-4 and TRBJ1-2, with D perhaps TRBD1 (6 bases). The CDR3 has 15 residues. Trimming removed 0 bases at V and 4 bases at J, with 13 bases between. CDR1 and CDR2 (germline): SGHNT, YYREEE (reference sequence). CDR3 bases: TGTGCCAGCAGCTTGGGGGGGGGCGCAGGCTATGGCTACACCTTC. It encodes CASSLGGGAGYGYTF.

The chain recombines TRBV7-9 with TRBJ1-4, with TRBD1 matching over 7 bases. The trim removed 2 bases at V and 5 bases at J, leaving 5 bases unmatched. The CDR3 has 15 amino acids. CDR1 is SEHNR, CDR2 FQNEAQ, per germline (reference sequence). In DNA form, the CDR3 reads TGTGCCAGCAGCTTAAGGGGGACAGCCAATGAAAAACTGTTTTTT. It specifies CASSLRGTANEKLFF.

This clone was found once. The CDR3 protein is CASSPTRGDTGELFF. The CDR3 DNA is TGTGCCAGCAGCCCCACAAGGGGTGACACCGGGGAGCTGTTTTTT. The rearrangement uses TRBV11-3 and TRBJ2-2, with D possibly being TRBD1 (5 bases). Germline assignment: CDR1 SGHNT and CDR2 YENEEA. Deletions cut 5 bases from V and 3 bases from J, with 13 bases between. The CDR3 covers 15 residues.

CDR3 sequence reads: CASSLRGGEAFF. The CDR3 DNA is TGTGCCAGCAGTTTGAGGGGAGGTGAAGCTTTCTTT. The chain uses TRBV28 and TRBJ1-1; tentative D call: TRBD1 (5 bases). V was trimmed by 3 bases and J by 7 bases, leaving 9 bases between them. Per germline, CDR1 MDHEN and CDR2 SYDVKM. This CDR3 is 12 amino acids long.

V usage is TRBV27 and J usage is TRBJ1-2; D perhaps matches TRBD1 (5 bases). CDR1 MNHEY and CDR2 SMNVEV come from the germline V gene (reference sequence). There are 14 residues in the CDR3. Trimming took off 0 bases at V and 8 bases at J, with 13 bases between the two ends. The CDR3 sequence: CASSLSMQGGGYTF. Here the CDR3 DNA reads TGTGCCAGCAGTTTATCGATGCAGGGAGGAGGCTACACCTTC.

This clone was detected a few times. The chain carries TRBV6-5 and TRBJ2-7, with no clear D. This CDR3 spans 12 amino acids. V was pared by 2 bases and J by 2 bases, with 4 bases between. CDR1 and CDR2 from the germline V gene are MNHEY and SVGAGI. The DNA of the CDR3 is TGTGCCAGCAGTTACACTCCCTACGAGCAGTACTTC. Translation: CASSYTPYEQYF.

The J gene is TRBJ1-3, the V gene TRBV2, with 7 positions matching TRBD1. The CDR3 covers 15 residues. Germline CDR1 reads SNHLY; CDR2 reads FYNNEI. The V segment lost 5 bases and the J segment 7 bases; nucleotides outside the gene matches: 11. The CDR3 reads CASSRGQVPGNTIYF. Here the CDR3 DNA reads TGTGCCAGCAGTAGAGGACAGGTTCCCGGGAACACCATATATTTT.

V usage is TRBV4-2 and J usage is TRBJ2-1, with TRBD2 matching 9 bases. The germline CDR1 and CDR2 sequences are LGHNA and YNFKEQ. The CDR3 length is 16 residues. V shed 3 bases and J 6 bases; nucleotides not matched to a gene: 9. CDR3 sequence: CASSQKPGLALNEQFF. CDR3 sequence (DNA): TGTGCCAGCAGCCAGAAGCCGGGACTAGCCCTCAATGAGCAGTTCTTC.

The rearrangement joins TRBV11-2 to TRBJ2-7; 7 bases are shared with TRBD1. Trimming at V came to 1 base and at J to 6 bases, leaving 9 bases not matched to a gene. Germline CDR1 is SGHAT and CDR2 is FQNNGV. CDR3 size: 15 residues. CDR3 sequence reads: CASSLGGTAPAEQYF. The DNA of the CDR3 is TGTGCCAGCAGCTTAGGAGGGACAGCTCCCGCCGAGCAGTACTTC.

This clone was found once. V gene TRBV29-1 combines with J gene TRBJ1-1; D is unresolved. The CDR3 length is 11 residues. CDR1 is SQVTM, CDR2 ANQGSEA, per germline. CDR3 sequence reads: CTTTGNTEAFF. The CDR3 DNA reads TGCACCACCACCGGGAACACTGAAGCTTTCTTT.

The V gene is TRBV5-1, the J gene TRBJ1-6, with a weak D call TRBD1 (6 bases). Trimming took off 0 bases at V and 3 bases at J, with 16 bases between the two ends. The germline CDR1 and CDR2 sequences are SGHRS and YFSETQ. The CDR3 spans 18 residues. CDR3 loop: CASSLDRWQGNYNSPLHF. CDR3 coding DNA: TGCGCCAGCAGCTTGGATCGATGGCAGGGGAACTATAATTCACCCCTCCACTTT.

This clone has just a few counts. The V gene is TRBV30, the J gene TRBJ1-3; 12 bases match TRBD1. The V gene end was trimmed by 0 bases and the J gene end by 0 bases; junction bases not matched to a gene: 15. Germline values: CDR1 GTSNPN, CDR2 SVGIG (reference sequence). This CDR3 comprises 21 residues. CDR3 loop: CAWSVFYPRDRGLNSGNTIYF. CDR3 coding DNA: TGTGCCTGGAGTGTATTTTACCCCCGGGACAGGGGGCTTAACTCTGGAAACACCATATATTTT.

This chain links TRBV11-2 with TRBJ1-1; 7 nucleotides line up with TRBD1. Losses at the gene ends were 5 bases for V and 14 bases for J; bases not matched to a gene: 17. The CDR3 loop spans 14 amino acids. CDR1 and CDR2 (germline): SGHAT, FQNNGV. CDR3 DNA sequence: TGTGCCAGCAGCCCACTGCCCGGGACAGAGTTTCACTTCTTT. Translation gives CASSPLPGTEFHFF.

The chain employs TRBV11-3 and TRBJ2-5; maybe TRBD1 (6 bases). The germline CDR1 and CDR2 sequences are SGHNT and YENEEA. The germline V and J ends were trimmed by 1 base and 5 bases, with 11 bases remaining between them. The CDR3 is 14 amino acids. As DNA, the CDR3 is TGTGCCAGCAGCTTAGCTTGGGGGCAGGAGACCCAGTACTTC. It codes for CASSLAWGQETQYF.

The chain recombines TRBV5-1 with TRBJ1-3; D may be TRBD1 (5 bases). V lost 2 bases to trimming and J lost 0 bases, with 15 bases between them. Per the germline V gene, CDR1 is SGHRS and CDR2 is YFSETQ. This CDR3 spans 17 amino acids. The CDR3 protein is CASSFGGTASSGNTIYF. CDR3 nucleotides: TGCGCCAGCAGCTTTGGGGGGACCGCGAGCTCTGGAAACACCATATATTTT.